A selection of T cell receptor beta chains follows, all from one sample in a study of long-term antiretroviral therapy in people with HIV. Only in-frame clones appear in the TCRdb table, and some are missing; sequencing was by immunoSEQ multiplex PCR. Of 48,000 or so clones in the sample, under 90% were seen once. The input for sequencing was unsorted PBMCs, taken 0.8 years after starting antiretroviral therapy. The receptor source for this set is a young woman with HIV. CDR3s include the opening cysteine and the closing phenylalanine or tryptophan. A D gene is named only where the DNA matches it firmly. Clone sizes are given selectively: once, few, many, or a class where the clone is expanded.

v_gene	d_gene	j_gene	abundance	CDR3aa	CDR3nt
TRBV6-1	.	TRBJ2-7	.	CASSVEGASSYEQYF	TGTGCCAGCAGTGTTGAGGGAGCGAGCTCCTACGAGCAGTACTTC
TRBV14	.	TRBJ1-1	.	CASSLTRGTEAFF	TGTGCCAGCAGCCTCACGCGGGGCACTGAAGCTTTCTTT
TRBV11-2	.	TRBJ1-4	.	CASSSSVGTRNEKLFF	TGTGCCAGCAGCTCCTCGGTCGGGACAAGAAATGAAAAACTGTTTTTT
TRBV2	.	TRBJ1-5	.	CASTTYNQPQHF	TGTGCCAGCACGACTTACAATCAGCCCCAGCATTTT
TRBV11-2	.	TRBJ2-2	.	CASSLNTGELFF	TGTGCCAGCAGCCTTAACACCGGGGAGCTGTTTTTT
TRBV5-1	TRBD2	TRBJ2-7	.	CASRPTSGSLGYEQYF	TGCGCCAGCAGGCCGACTAGCGGGAGTTTGGGCTACGAGCAGTACTTC
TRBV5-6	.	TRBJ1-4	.	CASSPAGTNEKLFF	TGTGCCAGCAGCCCGGCAGGAACCAATGAAAAACTGTTTTTT
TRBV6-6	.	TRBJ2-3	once	CASSFLISGDTQYF	TGTGCCAGCAGTTTTCTCATCTCCGGGGATACGCAGTATTTT
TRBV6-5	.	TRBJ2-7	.	CATGQLDYEQYF	TGTGCCACCGGACAGTTAGACTACGAGCAGTACTTC
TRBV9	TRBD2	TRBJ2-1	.	CASSVSSGTFHEQFF	TGTGCCAGCAGCGTATCTAGCGGGACATTCCATGAGCAGTTCTTC
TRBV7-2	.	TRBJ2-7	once	CASSLALAREQYF	TGTGCCAGCAGCTTAGCGCTAGCTCGCGAGCAGTACTTC
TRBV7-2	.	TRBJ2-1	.	CASSLVPGEQFF	TGTGCCAGCAGCTTAGTCCCGGGGGAGCAGTTCTTC
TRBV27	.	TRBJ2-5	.	CASSLTGWETQYF	TGTGCCAGCAGTTTAACGGGATGGGAGACCCAGTACTTC
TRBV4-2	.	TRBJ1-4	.	CASSQSPRTEPYEKLFF	TGTGCCAGCAGCCAATCGCCCAGGACAGAGCCATATGAAAAACTGTTTTTT
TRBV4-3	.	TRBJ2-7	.	CASSPGPGSSYEQYF	TGCGCCAGCAGCCCGGGACCCGGGAGCTCCTACGAGCAGTACTTC
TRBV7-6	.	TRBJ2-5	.	CASSLVQETQYF	TGTGCCAGCAGCTTAGTGCAAGAGACCCAGTACTTC
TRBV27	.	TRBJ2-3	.	CASSLSGGSGDTQYF	TGTGCCAGCAGTTTATCGGGCGGGTCTGGAGATACGCAGTATTTT
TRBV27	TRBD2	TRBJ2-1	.	CASSLSAGKGGPIRFF	TGTGCCAGCAGTTTATCGGCGGGAAAGGGAGGGCCAATACGGTTCTTC
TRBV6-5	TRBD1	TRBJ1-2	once	CASRTRDRFTYGYTF	TGTGCCAGCAGGACCCGGGACAGGTTCACCTATGGCTACACCTTC
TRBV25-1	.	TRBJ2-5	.	CASSEGFGRDQETQYF	TGTGCCAGCAGTGAAGGCTTCGGCAGGGACCAAGAGACCCAGTACTTC
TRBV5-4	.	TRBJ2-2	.	CASSLLTGELFF	TGTGCCAGCAGCTTGCTTACCGGGGAGCTGTTTTTT
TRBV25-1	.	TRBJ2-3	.	CASSGKTTQCF	TGTGCCAGCAGTGGGAAGACTACGCAGTGTTTT
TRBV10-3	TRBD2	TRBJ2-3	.	CATTSGSPDTQYF	TGTGCCACTACTAGCGGGAGCCCAGATACGCAGTATTTT